This T cell receptor (beta chain) was captured by sequencing in a study of T cells in Graves' hyperthyroidism and ophthalmopathy. Study outcomes and limitations: Most thyroid clonotypes that were expanded above 0.001 also turned up in blood. From stable hyperthyroidism, ophthalmopathy was separated by a 13 V-J model. The model predicted ophthalmopathy a median around 6.5 months before onset.

The CDR3 runs to 14 residues. Trimming cost V 4 bases and J 0 bases, with 10 bases left between them. Germline V lookup: CDR1 SGHRS, CDR2 YFSETQ. This clonotype was recorded many times. Its antigen is currently unknown. Orbital computed tomography and thyroid ultrasound, together with serum TRAb and thyroxine and clinical symptoms, were used for diagnoses. Authors of the study amplified TCR beta CDR3 regions from RNA transcripts. HTBI primers were employed in a first-round RT-PCR of the TCR CDR3. TCRdb reanalysed the multiplex PCR reads using MiXCR and keeps one entry per CDR3 protein. The sample includes over 300,000 distinct CDR3 sequences, approximately 15% of them seen just once.

The rearrangement joins TRBV5-1 to TRBJ1-1; D gene uncertain. The material sequenced was blood. The TCR sequence derives from a woman aged 40 to 50 with Graves' ophthalmopathy. The CDR3 here is CASSVRGVNTEAFF. CDR3 bases: TGCGCCAGCAGCGTACGCGGAGTGAACACTGAAGCTTTCTTT.